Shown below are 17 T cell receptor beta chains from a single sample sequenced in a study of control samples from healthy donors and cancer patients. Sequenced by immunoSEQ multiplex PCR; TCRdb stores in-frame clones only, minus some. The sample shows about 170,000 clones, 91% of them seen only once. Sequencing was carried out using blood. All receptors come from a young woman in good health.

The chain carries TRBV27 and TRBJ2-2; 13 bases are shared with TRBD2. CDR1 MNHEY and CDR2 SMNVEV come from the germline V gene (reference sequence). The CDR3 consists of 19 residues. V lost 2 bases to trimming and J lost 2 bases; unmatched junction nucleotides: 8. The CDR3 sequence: CASSLGHTSGRENTGELFF. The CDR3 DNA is TGTGCCAGCAGTTTAGGGCATACTAGCGGGAGGGAAAACACCGGGGAGCTGTTTTTT.

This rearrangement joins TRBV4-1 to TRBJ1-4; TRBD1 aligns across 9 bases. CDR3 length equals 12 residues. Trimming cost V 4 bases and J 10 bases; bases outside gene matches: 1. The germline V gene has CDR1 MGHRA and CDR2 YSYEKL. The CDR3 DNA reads TGCGCCAGCAGCCCGGGACAGGGAAAACTGTTTTTT. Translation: CASSPGQGKLFF.

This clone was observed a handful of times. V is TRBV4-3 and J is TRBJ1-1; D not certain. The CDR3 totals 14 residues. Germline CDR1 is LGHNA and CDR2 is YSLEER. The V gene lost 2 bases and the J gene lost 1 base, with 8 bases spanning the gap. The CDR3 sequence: CASSQFDGNTEAFF. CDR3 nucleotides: TGCGCCAGCAGCCAATTCGACGGGAACACTGAAGCTTTCTTT.

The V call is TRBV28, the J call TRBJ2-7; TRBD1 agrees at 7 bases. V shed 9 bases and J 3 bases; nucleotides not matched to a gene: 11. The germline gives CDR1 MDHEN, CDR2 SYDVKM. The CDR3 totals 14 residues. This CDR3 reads CASVRSGGYYEQYF. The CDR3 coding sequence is TGTGCCAGTGTCAGGTCAGGGGGATACTACGAGCAGTACTTC.

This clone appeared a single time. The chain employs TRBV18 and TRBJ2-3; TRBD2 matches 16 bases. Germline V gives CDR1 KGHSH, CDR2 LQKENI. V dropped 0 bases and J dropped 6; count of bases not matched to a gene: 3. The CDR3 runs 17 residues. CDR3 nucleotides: TGTGCCAGCTCACCACCGGGACTAGCGGGAGGGGAGGATACGCAGTATTTT. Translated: CASSPPGLAGGEDTQYF.

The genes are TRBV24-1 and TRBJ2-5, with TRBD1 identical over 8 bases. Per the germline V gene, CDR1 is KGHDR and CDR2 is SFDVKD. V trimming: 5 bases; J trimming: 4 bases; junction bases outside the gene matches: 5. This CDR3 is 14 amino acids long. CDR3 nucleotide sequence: TGTGCCACCAGTGGGGCCAGGGGGCGAGAGACCCAGTACTTC. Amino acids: CATSGARGRETQYF.

The CDR3 region is CASSRWSYEQYF. In DNA, the CDR3 is TGTGCCAGCAGCAGGTGGTCCTACGAGCAGTACTTC. V is TRBV5-6 and J is TRBJ2-7; no clear D gene. Looked up from germline, CDR1 is SGHDT and CDR2 is YYEEEE. V was pared by 4 bases and J by 1 base, with 6 bases between. CDR3 size: 12 residues.

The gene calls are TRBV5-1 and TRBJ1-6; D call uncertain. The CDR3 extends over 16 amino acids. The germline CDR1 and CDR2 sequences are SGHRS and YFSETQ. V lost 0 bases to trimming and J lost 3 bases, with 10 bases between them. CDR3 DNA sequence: TGCGCCAGCAGCTTGGGGATTCCCCGCTATAATTCACCCCTCCACTTT. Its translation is CASSLGIPRYNSPLHF.

CDR3 protein: CASSLWASGGGTQYF. DNA for the CDR3: TGTGCCAGCAGCTTATGGGCTAGCGGGGGGGGGACGCAGTATTTT. This chain connects TRBV7-2 to TRBJ2-3; 12 nucleotides agree with TRBD2. Looked up from germline, CDR1 is SGHTA and CDR2 is FQGNSA. The CDR3 contains 15 residues. The V gene end was trimmed by 2 bases and the J gene end by 9 bases; junction bases not matched to a gene: 6.

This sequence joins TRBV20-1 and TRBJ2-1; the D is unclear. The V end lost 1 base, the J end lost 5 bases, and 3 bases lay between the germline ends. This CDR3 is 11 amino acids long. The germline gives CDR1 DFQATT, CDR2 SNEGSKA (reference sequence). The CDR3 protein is CSARADNEQFF. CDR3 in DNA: TGCAGTGCTAGAGCGGACAATGAGCAGTTCTTC.

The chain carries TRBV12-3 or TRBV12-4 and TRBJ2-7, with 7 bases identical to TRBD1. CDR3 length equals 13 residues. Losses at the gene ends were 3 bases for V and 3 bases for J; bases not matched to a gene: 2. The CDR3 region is CASSFAGGYEQYF. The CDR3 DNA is TGTGCCAGCAGTTTCGCAGGGGGCTACGAGCAGTACTTC.

The CDR3, as DNA: TGTGCCAGCAGACTTTGGACTGGCAATGAGCAGTTCTTC. Translation gives CASRLWTGNEQFF. This rearrangement joins TRBV6-5 to TRBJ2-1, with D tentatively TRBD2 (5 bases). Trimming removed 6 bases at V and 6 bases at J, with 12 bases between. Germline V CDR1 and CDR2: MNHEY, SVGAGI. This CDR3 region has 13 residues.

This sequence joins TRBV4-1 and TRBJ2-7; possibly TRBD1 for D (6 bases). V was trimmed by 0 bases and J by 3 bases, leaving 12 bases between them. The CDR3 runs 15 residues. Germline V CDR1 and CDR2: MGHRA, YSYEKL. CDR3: CASSQEGQRRYEQYF. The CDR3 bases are TGCGCCAGCAGCCAAGAAGGACAGCGCCGCTACGAGCAGTACTTC.

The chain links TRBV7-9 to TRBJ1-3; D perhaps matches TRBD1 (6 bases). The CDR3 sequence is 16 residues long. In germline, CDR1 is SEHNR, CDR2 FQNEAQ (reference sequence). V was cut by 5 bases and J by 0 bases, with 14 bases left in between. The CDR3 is CASSPAGAASGNTIYF. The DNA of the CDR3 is TGTGCCAGCAGCCCGGCAGGGGCCGCCTCTGGAAACACCATATATTTT.

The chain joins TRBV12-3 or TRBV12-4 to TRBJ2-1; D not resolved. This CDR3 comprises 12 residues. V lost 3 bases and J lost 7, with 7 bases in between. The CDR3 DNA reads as TGTGCCAGCAGTTTGTACAGAAATGAGCAGTTCTTC. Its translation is CASSLYRNEQFF.

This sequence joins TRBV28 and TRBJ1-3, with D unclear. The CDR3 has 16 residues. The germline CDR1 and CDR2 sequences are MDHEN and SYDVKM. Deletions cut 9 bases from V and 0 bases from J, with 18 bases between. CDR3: CARPLPDPSSGNTIYF. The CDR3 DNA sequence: TGTGCCAGACCCCTACCCGACCCGAGCTCTGGAAACACCATATATTTT.

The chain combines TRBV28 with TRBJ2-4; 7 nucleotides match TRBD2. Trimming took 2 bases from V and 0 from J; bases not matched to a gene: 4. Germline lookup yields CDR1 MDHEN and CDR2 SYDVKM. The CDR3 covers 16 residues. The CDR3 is CASSLGGSIAKNIQYF. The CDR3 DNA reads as TGTGCCAGCAGTTTAGGCGGGAGTATAGCCAAAAACATTCAGTACTTC. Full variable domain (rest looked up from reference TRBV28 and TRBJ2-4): DVKVTQSSRYLVKRTGEKVFLECVQDMDHENMFWYRQDPGLGLRLIYFSYDVKMKEKGDIPEGYSVSREKKERFSLILESASTNQTSMYLCASSLGGSIAKNIQYFGAGTRLSVL.